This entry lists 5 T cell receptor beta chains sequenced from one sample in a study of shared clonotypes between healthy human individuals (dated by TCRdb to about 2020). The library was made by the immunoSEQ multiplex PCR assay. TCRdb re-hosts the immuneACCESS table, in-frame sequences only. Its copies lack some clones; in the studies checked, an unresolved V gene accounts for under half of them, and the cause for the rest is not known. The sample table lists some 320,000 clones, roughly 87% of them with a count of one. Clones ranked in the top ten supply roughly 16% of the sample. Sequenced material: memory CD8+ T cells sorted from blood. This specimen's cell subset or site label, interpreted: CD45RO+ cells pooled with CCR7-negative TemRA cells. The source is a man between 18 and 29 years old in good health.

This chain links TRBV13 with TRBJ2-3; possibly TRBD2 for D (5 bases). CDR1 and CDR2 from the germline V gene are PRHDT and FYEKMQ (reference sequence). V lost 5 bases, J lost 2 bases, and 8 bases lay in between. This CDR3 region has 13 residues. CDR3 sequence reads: CASSPGNTDTQYF. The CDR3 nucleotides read TGTGCCAGCAGCCCCGGGAACACAGATACGCAGTATTTT.

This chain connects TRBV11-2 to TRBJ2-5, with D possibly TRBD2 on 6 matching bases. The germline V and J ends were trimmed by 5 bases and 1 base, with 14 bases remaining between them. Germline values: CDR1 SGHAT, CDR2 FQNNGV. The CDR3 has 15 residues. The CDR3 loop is CASSRYGGTQETQYF. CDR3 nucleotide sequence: TGTGCCAGCAGCCGATACGGCGGGACCCAAGAGACCCAGTACTTC.

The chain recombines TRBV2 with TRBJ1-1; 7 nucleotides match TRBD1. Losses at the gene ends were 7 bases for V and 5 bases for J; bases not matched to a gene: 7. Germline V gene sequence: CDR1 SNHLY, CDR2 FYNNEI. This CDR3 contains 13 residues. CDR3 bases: TGTGCCAGCACGACAGGGAGGATTACTGAAGCTTTCTTT. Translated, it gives CASTTGRITEAFF.

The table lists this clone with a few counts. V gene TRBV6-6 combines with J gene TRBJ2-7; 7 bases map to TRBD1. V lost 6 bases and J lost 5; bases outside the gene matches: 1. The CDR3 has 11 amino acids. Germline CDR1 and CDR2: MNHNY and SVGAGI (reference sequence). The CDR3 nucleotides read TGTGCCAGCAGCCAGGGGGACGAGCAGTACTTC. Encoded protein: CASSQGDEQYF.

The CDR3 DNA sequence: TGCGCCAGCAGCCAAGATTGGGCGGGAGGGCCAGACACCGGGGAGCTGTTTTTT. This codes for CASSQDWAGGPDTGELFF. J is TRBJ2-2 and V is TRBV4-3; the match to TRBD2 covers 9 bases. CDR1 LGHNA and CDR2 YSLEER come from the germline V gene. This CDR3 has 18 amino acids. J was trimmed by 3 bases and V by 0 bases; bases with no gene match: 8.